One sample yielded the 17 T cell receptor beta chains listed below, sequenced in a study of T cell repertoires in cytomegalovirus infection. These receptors have no identified antigens. TCRdb analysed the reads with MiXCR anew, one entry per CDR3 protein. The sample yields around 750,000 distinct CDR3 sequences, roughly 33% seen once. The material was cultured CD8+ T cells from PBMCs, obtained from culture after CMV antigen stimulation. Receptors were obtained from a human donor in good health (CMV status not recorded). Some clones in this sample may be carry-over from other donors' samples.

The V call is TRBV27, the J call TRBJ1-1, with 7 bases identical to TRBD1. The CDR3 runs to 15 residues. The junction had 4 bases not matched to a gene; V was cut back by 0 bases and J by 3 bases. The V gene's germline CDR1 is MNHEY and CDR2 SMNVEV (reference sequence). The CDR3 DNA is TGTGCCAGCAGTTTATCGACAGGGATTGACACTGAAGCTTTCTTT. Protein sequence: CASSLSTGIDTEAFF.

V is TRBV7-6 and J is TRBJ2-5, with TRBD1 matching over 9 bases. CDR3 length: 14 amino acids. The ends lost 5 bases at V and 0 bases at J; junction bases unmatched: 1. CDR1 SGHVS and CDR2 FNYEAQ come from the germline V gene. The DNA of the CDR3 is TGTGCCAGCAGCGGGGACAGGGACCAAGAGACCCAGTACTTC. Translating gives CASSGDRDQETQYF. The full variable domain, completed using reference TRBV7-6 and TRBJ2-5, is GAGVSQSPRYKVTKRGQDVALRCDPISGHVSLYWYRQALGQGPEFLTYFNYEAQQDKSGLPNDRFSAERPEGSISTLTIQRTEQRDSAMYRCASSGDRDQETQYFGPGTRLLVL.

The chain combines TRBV12-3 or TRBV12-4 with TRBJ2-1; the match to TRBD2 covers 10 bases. V dropped 5 bases and J dropped 5; count of bases not matched to a gene: 12. The CDR3 covers 17 residues. The CDR3 protein is CASSVRLAGRPDNEQFF. CDR3 sequence (DNA): TGTGCCAGCAGTGTCAGACTAGCGGGTCGACCTGACAATGAGCAGTTCTTC.

The chain uses TRBV27 and TRBJ2-7; D may be TRBD1 (5 bases). Germline CDR1 reads MNHEY; CDR2 reads SMNVEV (reference sequence). The V gene lost 0 bases and the J gene lost 7 bases, with 16 bases spanning the gap. The CDR3 is 15 amino acids. In nucleotides, the CDR3 is TGTGCCAGCAGTTTATCCTCCAGGGTGGGAAGGGAGCAGTACTTC. It specifies CASSLSSRVGREQYF.

There are many counts of this clonotype. This chain links TRBV11-2 with TRBJ2-7; 9 bases are a match to TRBD1. This CDR3 has 17 residues. V was pared by 5 bases and J by 6 bases, with 17 bases of the junction left unmatched. CDR1 and CDR2 (germline): SGHAT, FQNNGV. CDR3 DNA: TGTGCCAGCAGCATCGGACAGGGGACTTCCGGGGCTCTCGAGCAGTACGTC. This gives the protein CASSIGQGTSGALEQYV.

The chain joins TRBV7-6 to TRBJ1-1; D not resolved. The germline V gene has CDR1 SGHVS and CDR2 FNYEAQ. V lost 5 bases and J 7 bases, leaving 20 bases between the germline ends. The CDR3 is 15 amino acids. CDR3 amino acids: CASSGPREGSFEAFF. The CDR3 DNA is TGTGCCAGCAGCGGCCCCCGGGAGGGCTCGTTTGAAGCTTTCTTT. Filled out from reference TRBV7-6 and TRBJ1-1, the complete variable domain reads GAGVSQSPRYKVTKRGQDVALRCDPISGHVSLYWYRQALGQGPEFLTYFNYEAQQDKSGLPNDRFSAERPEGSISTLTIQRTEQRDSAMYRCASSGPREGSFEAFFGQGTRLTVV.

This clonotype was counted between two and nine times. The rearrangement joins TRBV27 to TRBJ1-6; D remains ambiguous. V shed 3 bases and J shed 7 bases, with 13 bases lying between them. CDR1 MNHEY and CDR2 SMNVEV come from the germline V gene (reference sequence). The CDR3 consists of 15 residues. For the CDR3, the DNA is TGTGCCAGCAGTTTGGAAGCTACCTCCAATTCACCCCTCCACTTT. This gives the protein CASSLEATSNSPLHF.

The chain combines TRBV7-9 with TRBJ1-5, with TRBD1 matching over 7 bases. J gave up 4 bases and V 6 bases, and 9 bases lay outside the gene matches. CDR3 size: 15 residues. Germline V gene data show CDR1 as SEHNR and CDR2 as FQNEAQ (reference sequence). CDR3 coding DNA: TGTGCCAGCAGTTCCCGGGACAGCCAGAATCAGCCCCAGCATTTT. It is translated as CASSSRDSQNQPQHF.

This clonotype has only a few counts. V gene TRBV29-1 combines with J gene TRBJ2-7, with TRBD2 matching 8 bases. The CDR3 is made up of 14 amino acids. CDR1 and CDR2 from the germline V gene are SQVTM and ANQGSEA. Trimming at V came to 1 base and at J to 0 bases, leaving 2 bases not matched to a gene. The CDR3 spells CSVEVAGSSYEQYF. The CDR3 DNA sequence: TGCAGCGTTGAAGTAGCGGGGAGCTCCTACGAGCAGTACTTC.

This clonotype has just one count. The V call is TRBV6-1, the J call TRBJ2-5, with 12 nucleotides matching TRBD2. V shed 6 bases and J 1 base; nucleotides not matched to a gene: 6. The germline V gene has CDR1 MNHNS and CDR2 SASEGT. This CDR3 has 16 amino acids. The CDR3 DNA sequence: TGTGCCAGCAGACTACTAGCGGGGGGAATCCAAGAGACCCAGTACTTC. Translating gives CASRLLAGGIQETQYF.

This clonotype is medium-sized (0.01 to 0.1%) within its sample. The V gene is TRBV5-6, the J gene TRBJ1-6; D not certain. Trimming cost V 6 bases and J 13 bases, with 14 bases left between them. Germline V CDR1 and CDR2: SGHDT, YYEEEE. The CDR3 spans 12 residues. The CDR3 region has the DNA TGTGCCAGCACAGAGAAAGGGTATCCCCTCCACTTT. Its protein product is CASTEKGYPLHF. The full variable domain, completed using reference TRBV5-6 and TRBJ1-6, is DAGVTQSPTHLIKTRGQQVTLRCSPKSGHDTVSWYQQALGQGPQFIFQYYEEEERQRGNFPDRFSGHQFPNYSSELNVNALLLGDSALYLCASTEKGYPLHFGNGTRLTVT.

This clonotype has just a few counts. This chain's CDR3 is CASSLGPNLNTEAFF. CDR3 sequence (DNA): TGTGCCAGCAGCTTGGGCCCCAACCTGAACACTGAAGCTTTCTTT. This chain links TRBV7-8 with TRBJ1-1; D is ambiguous. V lost 3 bases, J lost 0 bases, and 11 bases lay in between. Germline V gene sequence: CDR1 SGHVS, CDR2 FQNEAQ. The CDR3 contains 15 residues. Full variable domain (remainder filled in from reference TRBV7-8 and TRBJ1-1): GAGVSQSPRYKVAKRGQDVALRCDPISGHVSLFWYQQALGQGPEFLTYFQNEAQLDKSGLPSDRFFAERPEGSVSTLKIQRTQQEDSAVYLCASSLGPNLNTEAFFGQGTRLTVV.

This clonotype was counted only a few times. The chain is built from TRBV27 and TRBJ1-1; the D is unclear. Germline loops: CDR1 MNHEY, CDR2 SMNVEV (reference sequence). The CDR3 loop spans 19 amino acids. V was pared by 8 bases and J by 2 bases, with 30 bases between. The CDR3 loop is CASSTGGRMVRVPNTEAFF. CDR3 coding DNA: TGTGCCAGCTCTACCGGTGGGAGGATGGTCCGGGTCCCAAACACTGAAGCTTTCTTT.

The chain recombines TRBV7-9 with TRBJ2-1, with D maybe TRBD2 (5 bases). V was clipped by 5 bases and J by 9 bases, with 14 bases between them. This CDR3 spans 13 amino acids. Germline lookup yields CDR1 SEHNR and CDR2 FQNEAQ (reference sequence). CDR3 loop: CASSPSSSSEQFF. As DNA, the CDR3 is TGTGCCAGCAGCCCCTCATCTAGCTCTGAGCAGTTCTTC.

The rearrangement joins TRBV12-3 or TRBV12-4 to TRBJ1-5; 7 nucleotides line up with TRBD1. This CDR3 region has 14 residues. The trim removed 4 bases at V and 5 bases at J, leaving 5 bases unmatched. The CDR3: CASSSTGADQPQHF. Written as DNA, the CDR3 is TGTGCCAGCAGTTCTACAGGGGCGGATCAGCCCCAGCATTTT.

The V and J genes are TRBV4-2 and TRBJ2-3, with D unclear. The germline V gene encodes CDR1 LGHNA and CDR2 YNFKEQ. V was pared by 0 bases and J by 2 bases, with 6 bases between. CDR3 length equals 14 residues. Here the CDR3 reads CASSQDWNTDTQYF. CDR3 coding DNA: TGTGCCAGCAGCCAAGATTGGAACACAGATACGCAGTATTTT.

This rearrangement joins TRBV28 to TRBJ2-6; D might be TRBD1 (5 bases). The V gene's germline CDR1 is MDHEN and CDR2 SYDVKM. V lost 6 bases and J lost 2, with 8 bases in between. There are 14 residues in the CDR3. CDR3 residues: CASRSRAGANVLTF. The CDR3 DNA sequence: TGTGCCAGCAGATCCAGGGCTGGGGCCAACGTCCTGACTTTC.